These 2 T cell receptor beta chains share one sample of origin, sequenced in a study of shared clonotypes between healthy human individuals. Clones were read by immunoSEQ multiplex PCR, and TCRdb kept only the in-frame ones, dropping some. Of 1.6 million or so clones detected, roughly 98.5% appear once; the ten largest clones hold 0.36%. The specimen sequenced was naive CD4+ T cells sorted from blood. Subset given: CD45RA+ positively selected. These receptors came from a man aged 30-40 years in good health.

This clone occurred once. The rearrangement links TRBV7-2 to TRBJ2-7; D is undetermined. V was pared by 1 base and J by 3 bases, with 7 bases between. CDR3 length equals 13 residues. Germline V CDR1 and CDR2: SGHTA, FQGNSA. In DNA, the CDR3 is TGTGCCAGCAGCTTAGTTGGGAACTACGAGCAGTACTTC. This encodes CASSLVGNYEQYF.

V is TRBV6-1 and J is TRBJ1-5; D is possibly TRBD1 (6 bases). Germline-derived CDR1 and CDR2 are MNHNS and SASEGT. CDR3 length: 14 amino acids. Trimming took 6 bases from V and 11 from J, leaving 20 bases between them. The CDR3: CASSSDRVVMAQHF. The CDR3 DNA reads as TGTGCCAGCAGCTCGGACAGAGTAGTTATGGCCCAGCATTTT.